This T cell receptor beta chain was recorded in a study of molecular identifiers for immune sequencing clone quantification. MiXCR, run by TCRdb on the PCR reads, gives a single entry per CDR3 protein. The table lists about half a million distinct CDR3 sequences, about a quarter of them singletons, with over 0.6% in the top ten. Sequencing used naive CD8+ T cells from blood, with Jurkat cell RNA spiked in. Subset described: FACS-sorted CD8+CD4-CCR7+CD45RA+ naive T cells. The clonotype comes from a human donor in good health. Some libraries in this study had Jurkat cell RNA spiked in.

This CDR3 is CASQQTGLEEQYF. The CDR3, as DNA: TGTGCCAGTCAACAAACGGGACTGGAAGAGCAGTACTTC. The chain carries TRBV6-2 or TRBV6-3 and TRBJ2-7, with D possibly matching TRBD2 (6 bases). The V end was cut by 9 bases, the J end by 7 bases, with 19 bases between. Germline CDR1 and CDR2: MNHEY and SVGEGT. The CDR3 length is 13 residues.